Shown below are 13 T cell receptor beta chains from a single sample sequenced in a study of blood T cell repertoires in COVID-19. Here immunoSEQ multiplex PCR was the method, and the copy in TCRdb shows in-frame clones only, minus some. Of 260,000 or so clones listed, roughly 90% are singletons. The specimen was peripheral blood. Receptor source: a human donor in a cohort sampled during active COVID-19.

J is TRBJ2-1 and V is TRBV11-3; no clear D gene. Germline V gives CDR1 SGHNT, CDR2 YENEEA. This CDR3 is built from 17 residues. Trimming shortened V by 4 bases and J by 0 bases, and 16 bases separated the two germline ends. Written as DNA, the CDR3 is TGTGCCAGCAGCTCGTCCACCATTCCCGGCTCCTACAATGAGCAGTTCTTC. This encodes CASSSSTIPGSYNEQFF.

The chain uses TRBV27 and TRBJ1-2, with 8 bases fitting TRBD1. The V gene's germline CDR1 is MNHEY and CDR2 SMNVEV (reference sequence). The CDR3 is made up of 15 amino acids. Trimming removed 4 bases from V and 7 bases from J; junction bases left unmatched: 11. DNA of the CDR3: TGTGCCAGCAGTTCCAGGGGGCGCCGGCTCGGTGGCTACACCTTC. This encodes CASSSRGRRLGGYTF.

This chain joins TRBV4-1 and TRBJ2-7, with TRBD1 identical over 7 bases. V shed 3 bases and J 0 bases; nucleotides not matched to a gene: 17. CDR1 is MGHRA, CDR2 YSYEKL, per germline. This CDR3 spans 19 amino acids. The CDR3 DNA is TGCGCCAGCAGCCACCCTAAGCCCCTACCACAGGGGTACTCCTACGAGCAGTACTTC. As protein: CASSHPKPLPQGYSYEQYF.

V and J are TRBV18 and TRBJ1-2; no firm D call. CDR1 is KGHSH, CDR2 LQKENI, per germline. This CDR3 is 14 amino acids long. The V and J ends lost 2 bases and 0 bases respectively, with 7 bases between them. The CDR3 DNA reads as TGTGCCAGCTCACCAACAGCCTCTAACTATGGCTACACCTTC. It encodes CASSPTASNYGYTF. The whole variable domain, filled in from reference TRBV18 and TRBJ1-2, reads NAGVMQNPRHLVRRRGQEARLRCSPMKGHSHVYWYRQLPEEGLKFMVYLQKENIIDESGMPKERFSAEFPKEGPSILRIQQVVRGDSAAYFCASSPTASNYGYTFGSGTRLTVV.

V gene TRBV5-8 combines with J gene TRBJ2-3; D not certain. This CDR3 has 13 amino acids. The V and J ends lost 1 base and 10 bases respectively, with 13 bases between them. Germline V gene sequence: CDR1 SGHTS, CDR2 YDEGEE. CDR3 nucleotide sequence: TGTGCCAGCAGCTTGAGACCGCTAGGTGCGCAGTATTTT. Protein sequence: CASSLRPLGAQYF.

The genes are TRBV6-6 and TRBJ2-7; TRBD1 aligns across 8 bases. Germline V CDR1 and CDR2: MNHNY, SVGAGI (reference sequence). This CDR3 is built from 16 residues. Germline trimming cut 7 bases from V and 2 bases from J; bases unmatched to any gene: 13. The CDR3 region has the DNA TGTGCCAGCAACGTCGAAATGGGACAGGTAGCCTACGAGCAGTACTTC. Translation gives CASNVEMGQVAYEQYF.

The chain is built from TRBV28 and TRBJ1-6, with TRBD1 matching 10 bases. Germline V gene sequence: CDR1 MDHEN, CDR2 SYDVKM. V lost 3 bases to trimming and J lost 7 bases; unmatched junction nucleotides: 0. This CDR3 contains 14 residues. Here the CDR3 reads CASSLDRGNSPLHF. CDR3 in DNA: TGTGCCAGCAGTTTGGACAGGGGGAATTCACCCCTCCACTTT.

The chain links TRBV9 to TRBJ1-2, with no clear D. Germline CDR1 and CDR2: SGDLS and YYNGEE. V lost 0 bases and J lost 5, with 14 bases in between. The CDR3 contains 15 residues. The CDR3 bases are TGTGCCAGCAGCGTAGGTGTGGACTCGAATTATGGCTACACCTTC. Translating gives CASSVGVDSNYGYTF.

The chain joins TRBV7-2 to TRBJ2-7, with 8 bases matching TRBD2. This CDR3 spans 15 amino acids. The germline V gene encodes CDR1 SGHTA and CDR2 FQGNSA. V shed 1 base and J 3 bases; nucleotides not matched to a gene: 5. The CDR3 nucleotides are TGTGCCAGCAGCTTAGGAGGCGGGGGGAACTACGAGCAGTACTTC. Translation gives CASSLGGGGNYEQYF.

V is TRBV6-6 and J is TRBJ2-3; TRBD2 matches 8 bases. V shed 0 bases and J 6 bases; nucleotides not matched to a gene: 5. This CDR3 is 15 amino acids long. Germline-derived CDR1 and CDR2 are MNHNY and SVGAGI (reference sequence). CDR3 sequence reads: CASSYSIAGWDTQYF. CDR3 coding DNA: TGTGCCAGCAGTTACTCGATAGCGGGGTGGGATACGCAGTATTTT.

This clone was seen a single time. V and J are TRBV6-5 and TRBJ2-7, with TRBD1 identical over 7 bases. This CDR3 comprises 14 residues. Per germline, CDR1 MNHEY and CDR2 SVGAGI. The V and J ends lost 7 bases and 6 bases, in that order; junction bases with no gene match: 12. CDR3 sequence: CASNLGDRGLEQYF. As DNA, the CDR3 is TGTGCCAGCAATCTCGGGGACAGAGGGCTCGAGCAGTACTTC.

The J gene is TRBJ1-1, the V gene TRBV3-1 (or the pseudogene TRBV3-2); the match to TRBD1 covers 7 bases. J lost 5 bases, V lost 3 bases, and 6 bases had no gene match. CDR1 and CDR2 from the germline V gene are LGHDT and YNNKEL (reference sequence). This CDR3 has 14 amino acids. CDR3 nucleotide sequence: TGTGCCAGCAGCCAGGGAACAGGGGTTACTGAAGCTTTCTTT. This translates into CASSQGTGVTEAFF.

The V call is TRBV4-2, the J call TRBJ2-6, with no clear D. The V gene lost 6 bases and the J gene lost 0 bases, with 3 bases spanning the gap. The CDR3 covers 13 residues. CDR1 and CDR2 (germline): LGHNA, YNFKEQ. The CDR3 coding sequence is TGTGCCAGCAGGAGCTCTGGGGCCAACGTCCTGACTTTC. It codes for CASRSSGANVLTF.